The rows below give T cell receptor beta chains drawn from one sample of a study of T-cell memory formation after mild COVID-19. TCRdb itself ran the 5' RACE reads through MiXCR, one entry per CDR3 protein. The sample lists under 450,000 distinct CDR3 sequences, 20% to 30% occurring once. The specimen sequenced was PBMCs or a T cell subset sorted from them (not recorded which). Receptors were obtained from an adult woman who had mild COVID-19 (a few samples of this study predate the infection). Cell type and time point are not known. Both conserved end residues are part of each CDR3. The listing skips clone size in some rows; elsewhere it reads once, few, many or a size class.

V	J	size	CDR3
TRBV25-1	TRBJ2-7	few	CASSDPSGKYF
TRBV7-9	TRBJ2-1	.	CASSPTLGLAGENEQFF
TRBV7-2	TRBJ2-2	.	CASSSAEMNTGELFF
TRBV7-2	TRBJ1-2	.	CASSFGVFGYTF
TRBV12-3/TRBV12-4	TRBJ2-7	.	CASSLSSGYPLEQYF
TRBV7-2	TRBJ2-3	few	CASSRQVTDTQYF
TRBV27	TRBJ2-1	.	CASGGDWSRNEQFF
TRBV11-1	TRBJ2-1	few	CASSFQPTGTSGRNEQFF
TRBV20-1	TRBJ2-2	few	CSARGPESTGELFF
TRBV5-1	TRBJ1-2	few	CASSSGRRANYGYTF
TRBV27	TRBJ2-7	.	CATRRRGSPDEQYF
TRBV5-1	TRBJ2-5	.	CASSFGGGAQETQYF
TRBV6-1	TRBJ1-1	.	CASRRGQLLLGRTEAFF
TRBV4-1	TRBJ2-7	.	CASSHWDRSYEQYF
TRBV12-3/TRBV12-4	TRBJ2-2	.	CASRSQAINTGELFF
TRBV3-1	TRBJ2-7	few	CASSRARVAQAPYEQYF
TRBV20-1	TRBJ1-4	.	CSATDPGQGAGQLFF
TRBV10-3	TRBJ2-1	few	CAISEGLYNEQFF
TRBV20-1	TRBJ1-1	.	CSASRGPPGTEAFF
TRBV7-3	TRBJ2-1	.	CASSSIWSSYNEQFF
TRBV13	TRBJ2-7	few	CASSWGSNYEQYF
TRBV20-1	TRBJ2-1	.	CSARLAGGPNEQFF
TRBV14	TRBJ2-7	.	CASSQSRSYEQYF
TRBV5-1	TRBJ2-7	.	CASSSTNRVYEQYF
TRBV7-9	TRBJ1-1	few	CASSWGGDSTEAFF
TRBV9	TRBJ2-5	few	CASSVAGGLVETQYF